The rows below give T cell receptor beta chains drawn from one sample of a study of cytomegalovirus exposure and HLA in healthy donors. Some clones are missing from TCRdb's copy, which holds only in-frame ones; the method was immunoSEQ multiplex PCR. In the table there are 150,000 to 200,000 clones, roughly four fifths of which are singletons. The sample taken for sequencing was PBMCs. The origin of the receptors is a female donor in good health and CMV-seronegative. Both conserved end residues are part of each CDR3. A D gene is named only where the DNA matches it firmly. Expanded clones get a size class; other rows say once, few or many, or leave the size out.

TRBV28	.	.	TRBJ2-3	CASSLISASTDTQYF	TGTGCCAGCAGTTTGATAAGCGCAAGCACAGATACGCAGTATTTT
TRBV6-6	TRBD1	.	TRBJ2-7	CASRQRDSRYEQYF	TGTGCCAGCAGACAAAGGGACAGCCGCTACGAGCAGTACTTC
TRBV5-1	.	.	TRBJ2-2	CASSLGGDPGELFF	TGCGCCAGCAGCTTAGGGGGGGACCCCGGGGAGCTGTTTTTT
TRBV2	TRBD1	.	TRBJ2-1	CASSEALTGGDNEQFF	TGTGCCAGCAGTGAAGCTCTGACAGGGGGAGACAATGAGCAGTTCTTC
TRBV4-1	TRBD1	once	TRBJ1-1	CASSQVGTGLNTEAFF	TGCGCCAGCAGCCAAGTTGGGACAGGTCTGAACACTGAAGCTTTCTTT
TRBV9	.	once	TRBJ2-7	CASSSLGRRGGEQYF	TGTGCCAGCAGCTCCCTGGGGAGGCGGGGAGGAGAGCAGTACTTC
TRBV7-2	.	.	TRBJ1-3	CASSLGGLREKGGNTIYF	TGTGCCAGCAGCTTAGGTGGGCTCAGGGAAAAAGGCGGAAACACCATATATTTT
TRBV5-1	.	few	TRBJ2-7	CASSTGSDEQYF	TGCGCCAGCAGCACAGGGAGCGACGAGCAGTACTTC
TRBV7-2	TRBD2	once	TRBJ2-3	CASSLGVAGEDTQYF	TGTGCCAGCAGCTTAGGAGTTGCGGGGGAAGATACGCAGTATTTT
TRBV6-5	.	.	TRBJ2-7	CASSSSGGARSEQYF	TGTGCCAGCAGTTCTAGTGGGGGGGCGAGGAGTGAGCAGTACTTC
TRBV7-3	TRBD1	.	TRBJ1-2	CASSPGQGGHYGYTF	TGTGCCAGCAGCCCCGGACAGGGAGGGCACTATGGCTACACCTTC
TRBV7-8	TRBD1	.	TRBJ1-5	CASSSNRGFQPQHF	TGTGCCAGCAGCTCGAACAGGGGGTTCCAGCCCCAGCATTTT
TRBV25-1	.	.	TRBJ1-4	CASSPTPGQTNEKLFF	TGTGCCAGCAGCCCCACTCCAGGGCAAACTAATGAAAAACTGTTTTTT
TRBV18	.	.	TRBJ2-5	CASSPEGANHQETQYF	TGTGCCAGCTCACCGGAGGGCGCCAACCACCAAGAAACCCAGTACTTC
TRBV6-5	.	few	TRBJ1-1	CASSWDRDTGGAFF	TGTGCCAGCAGTTGGGACCGGGACACTGGGGGAGCTTTCTTT
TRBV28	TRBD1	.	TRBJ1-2	CASSYPDRDYYGYTF	TGTGCCAGCAGTTACCCGGACAGGGACTACTATGGCTACACCTTC
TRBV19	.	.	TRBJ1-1	CASSRGVTEAFF	TGTGCCAGTAGTAGGGGGGTCACTGAAGCTTTCTTT
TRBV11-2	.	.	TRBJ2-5	CASSLAPGQETQYF	TGTGCTAGCAGCTTAGCGCCAGGCCAAGAGACCCAGTACTTC
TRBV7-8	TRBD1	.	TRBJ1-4	CASRPPGQGNEKLFF	TGTGCCAGCAGACCCCCGGGACAGGGGAATGAAAAACTGTTTTTT
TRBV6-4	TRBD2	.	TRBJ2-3	CASSVGGAHTDTQYF	TGTGCCAGCAGTGTCGGGGGGGCGCATACAGATACGCAGTATTTT
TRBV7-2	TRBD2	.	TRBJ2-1	CASSWAQRGGMDEQFF	TGTGCCAGCAGCTGGGCCCAGCGGGGGGGCATGGATGAGCAGTTCTTC
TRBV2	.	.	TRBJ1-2	CASTIERGTNYGYTF	TGTGCCAGCACCATAGAAAGGGGAACTAACTATGGCTACACCTTC
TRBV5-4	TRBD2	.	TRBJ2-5	CASSLSGLGSSETQYF	TGTGCCAGCAGCTTATCCGGACTAGGATCATCGGAGACCCAGTACTTC
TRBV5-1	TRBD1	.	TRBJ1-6	CASSLPPGTGAAPLHF	TGCGCCAGCAGCTTGCCCCCCGGGACAGGGGCGGCACCCCTCCACTTT
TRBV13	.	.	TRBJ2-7	CASSPPGPGYEQYF	TGTGCCAGCAGCCCCCCCGGCCCCGGGTACGAGCAGTACTTC
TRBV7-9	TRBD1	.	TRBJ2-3	CASSSGQPTDTQYF	TGTGCCAGCAGCTCGGGACAGCCCACAGATACGCAGTATTTT
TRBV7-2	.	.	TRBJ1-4	CASSLAGHNEKLFF	TGTGCCAGCAGCTTAGCTGGGCATAATGAAAAACTGTTTTTT
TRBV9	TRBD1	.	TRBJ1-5	CASSVAKGADQPQHF	TGTGCCAGCAGCGTAGCGAAGGGGGCAGATCAGCCCCAGCATTTT
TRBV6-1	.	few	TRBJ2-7	CASSDNRGGAYEQYF	TGTGCCAGCAGTGACAATAGGGGGGGGGCCTACGAGCAGTACTTC
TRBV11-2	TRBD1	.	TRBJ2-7	CASSFPGTGAYEQYF	TGTGCCAGCAGCTTCCCCGGGACAGGGGCCTACGAGCAGTACTTC
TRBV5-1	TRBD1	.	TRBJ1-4	CASSVGTGVKEKLFF	TGCGCCAGCAGCGTCGGGACAGGGGTCAAAGAAAAGCTGTTTTTT
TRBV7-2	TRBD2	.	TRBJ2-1	CASSRLISGITPEQFF	TGTGCCAGCAGCCGCCTAATCAGCGGGATCACCCCTGAGCAGTTCTTC
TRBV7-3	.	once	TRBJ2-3	CASSLEAMDTQYF	TGTGCCAGCAGCTTAGAAGCTATGGATACGCAGTATTTT
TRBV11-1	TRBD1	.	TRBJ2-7	CASSGTEGAYEQYF	TGTGCCAGCTCCGGGACAGAGGGGGCCTACGAGCAGTACTTC
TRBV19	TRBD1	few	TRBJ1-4	CASNTRDSPNEKLFF	TGTGCCAGTAACACCCGGGACAGCCCTAATGAAAAACTGTTTTTT
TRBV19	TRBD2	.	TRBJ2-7	CASSPGREAEQYF	TGTGCCAGTAGTCCGGGGAGGGAGGCCGAGCAGTACTTC
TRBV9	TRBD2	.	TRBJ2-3	CASSVGRRLAGGDTQYF	TGTGCCAGCAGCGTAGGAAGGAGACTAGCGGGAGGAGATACGCAGTATTTT
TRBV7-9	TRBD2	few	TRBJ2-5	CASSERLAGRETQYF	TGTGCCAGCAGCGAACGACTAGCGGGAAGAGAGACCCAGTACTTC
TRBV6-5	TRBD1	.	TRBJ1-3	CASSLGQGGNTIYF	TGTGCCAGCAGCCTTGGACAGGGAGGAAACACCATATATTTT
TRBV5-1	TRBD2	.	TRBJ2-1	CASSSGGDHNEQFF	TGCGCCAGCAGTTCCGGGGGGGACCACAATGAGCAGTTCTTC
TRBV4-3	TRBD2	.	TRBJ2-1	CASSALAVSYNEQFF	TGCGCCAGCAGCGCACTAGCGGTTTCCTACAATGAGCAGTTCTTC
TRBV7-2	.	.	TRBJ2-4	CASSPRLLAKNIQYF	TGTGCCAGCAGCCCCAGGTTACTAGCCAAAAACATTCAGTACTTC
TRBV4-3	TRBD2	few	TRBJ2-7	CASSQGLAGGPGYEQYF	TGCGCCAGCAGCCAAGGTCTAGCGGGGGGGCCAGGCTACGAGCAGTACTTC
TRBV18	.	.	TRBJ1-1	CASSDSRDTEAFF	TGTGCCAGCTCAGATTCGCGGGACACTGAAGCTTTCTTT
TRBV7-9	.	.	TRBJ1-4	CASSSTRRGNEKLFF	TGTGCCAGCAGCTCTACCCGGCGGGGGAACGAAAAACTGTTTTTT
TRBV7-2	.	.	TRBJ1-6	CASTLGRGANSPLHF	TGTGCCAGCACCCTCGGTCGGGGGGCTAATTCACCCCTCCACTTT
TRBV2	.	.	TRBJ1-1	CASSLGLLNTEAFF	TGTGCCAGCAGTTTAGGACTGCTGAACACTGAAGCTTTCTTT
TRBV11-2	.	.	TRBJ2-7	CASSHPRRRYEQYF	TGTGCCAGCAGCCACCCCCGAAGGAGATACGAGCAGTACTTC
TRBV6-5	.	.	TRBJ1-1	CASSLTGALNTEAFF	TGTGCCAGCAGCCTGACAGGAGCCCTGAACACTGAAGCTTTCTTT
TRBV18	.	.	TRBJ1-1	CASSLSRANTEAFF	TGTGCCAGCTCACTGTCCAGGGCAAACACTGAAGCTTTCTTT
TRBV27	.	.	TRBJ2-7	CASSLCPLCPYEQYF	TGTGCCAGCAGTTTATGCCCCCTCTGCCCCTACGAACAGTACTTC
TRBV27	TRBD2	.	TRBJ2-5	CASSPGGARRETQYF	TGTGCCAGCAGTCCGGGGGGGGCTAGGAGAGAGACCCAGTACTTC
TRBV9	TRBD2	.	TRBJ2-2	CASSAPGGPNTGELFF	TGTGCCAGCAGCGCCCCGGGGGGGCCTAACACCGGGGAGCTGTTTTTT
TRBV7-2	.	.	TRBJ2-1	CASSLDSQTTSRGQFF	TGTGCCAGCAGCTTAGATAGTCAGACCACCTCCCGGGGGCAGTTCTTC
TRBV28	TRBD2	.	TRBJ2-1	CASSLDEYGLAGGNEQFF	TGTGCCAGCAGTTTAGACGAATACGGACTAGCGGGGGGGAATGAGCAGTTCTTC
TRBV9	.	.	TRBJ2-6	CASSVAQAGANVLTF	TGTGCCAGCAGCGTAGCGCAGGCTGGGGCCAACGTCCTGACTTTC